Following are 10 T cell receptor beta chains from one sample sequenced in a study of identical twins. TCRdb itself ran the 5' RACE reads through MiXCR, one entry per CDR3 protein. Of approximately 550,000 distinct CDR3 sequences in the sample, approximately 20% were seen once. These sequences were also reported in another study, on yellow fever vaccine responses in identical twins.

The sequencing sample was made of CD4+ T cells sorted from blood. These receptors were obtained from a young woman in good health.

The chain carries TRBV15 and TRBJ2-1; no firm D call. The CDR3 covers 15 residues. Deletions cut 1 base from V and 4 bases from J, with 11 bases between. Germline CDR1 and CDR2: LNHNV and YYDKDF (reference sequence). CDR3 in amino acids: CATSRGGGPYNEQFF. CDR3 nucleotide sequence: TGTGCCACCAGCAGAGGCGGCGGCCCTTACAATGAGCAGTTCTTC. Variable domain in full (rest from reference TRBV15 and TRBJ2-1): DAMVIQNPRYQVTQFGKPVTLSCSQTLNHNVMYWYQQKSSQAPKLLFHYYDKDFNNEADTPDNFQSRRPNTSFCFLDIRSPGLGDTAMYLCATSRGGGPYNEQFFGPGTRLTVL.

The DNA for the CDR3 is TGTGCCAGCAATGGTTCCTACGAGCAGTACTTC. Translated: CASNGSYEQYF. The chain links TRBV12-3 or TRBV12-4 to TRBJ2-7; D is ambiguous. Trimming took 7 bases from V and 1 from J, leaving 5 bases between them. The CDR3 length is 11 residues.

The rearrangement joins TRBV12-3 or TRBV12-4 to TRBJ1-3; TRBD1 might be the D (6 bases). The CDR3 loop spans 16 amino acids. Between the trimmed V and J ends, which lost 6 bases and 0 bases, there was a span of 15 bases. The CDR3 sequence is CASSHGQFLSGNTIYF. As DNA, the CDR3 is TGTGCCAGCAGCCACGGACAGTTCCTCTCTGGAAACACCATATATTTT.

The chain combines TRBV27 with TRBJ2-3; TRBD1 agrees at 7 bases. Germline V gene sequence: CDR1 MNHEY, CDR2 SMNVEV (reference sequence). V gave up 6 bases and J gave up 0 bases; unmatched junction bases: 3. The CDR3 consists of 14 residues. DNA for the CDR3: TGTGCCAGCAGCGTGGGACAGAGCACAGATACGCAGTATTTT. Translation: CASSVGQSTDTQYF.

The table lists this clonotype with many counts. Mismatch with germline at one junction end may stem from a read error. The chain joins TRBV12-3 or TRBV12-4 to TRBJ2-7, with D perhaps assigned TRBD1 or TRBD2 (5 bases each). The CDR3 contains 11 residues. The CDR3 loop is CASSLGVEQYF. CDR3 bases: TGCGCCAGCAGCTTGGGGGTGGAGCAGTACTTC.

This clonotype has ten or more counts. The genes are TRBV12-3 or TRBV12-4 and TRBJ1-6; D possibly corresponds to TRBD1 (5 bases). The V end lost 5 bases, the J end lost 6 bases, and 8 bases lay between the germline ends. The CDR3 is 13 residues long. This chain's CDR3 is CASSPTVNSPLHF. CDR3 nucleotide sequence: TGTGCCAGCAGTCCGACAGTTAATTCACCCCTCCACTTT.

The chain links TRBV12-3 or TRBV12-4 to TRBJ1-6; D is unclear. Trimming took 6 bases from V and 14 from J, leaving 17 bases between them. The CDR3 loop spans 13 amino acids. The CDR3 loop reads CASSLDKFGTLHF. In DNA, the CDR3 is TGTGCCAGCAGCCTCGACAAATTCGGAACCCTCCACTTT.

This clonotype occurred a few times. The chain recombines TRBV6-2 or TRBV6-3 with TRBJ1-1; 9 bases align to TRBD1. V shed 6 bases, J shed 4 bases, and the junction held 6 bases outside the gene matches. Per the germline V gene, CDR1 is MNHEY and CDR2 is SVGEGT. The CDR3 loop spans 14 amino acids. CDR3 DNA sequence: TGTGCCAGCAGCATAACAGGGGGCGGCACTGAAGCTTTCTTT. Translation gives CASSITGGGTEAFF.

The chain uses TRBV12-3 or TRBV12-4 and TRBJ2-1; tentatively, D is TRBD2 (5 bases). The germline V and J ends were trimmed by 6 bases and 6 bases, with 12 bases remaining between them. There are 13 residues in the CDR3. The CDR3 loop reads CASSPGLLNEQFF. In DNA, the CDR3 is TGTGCCAGCAGCCCCGGACTGCTCAATGAGCAGTTCTTC.

The sample holds a few counts of this clonotype. The chain employs TRBV12-3 or TRBV12-4 and TRBJ1-2, with D tentatively TRBD1 (5 bases). With 4 bases removed from V and 5 bases from J, the gap between germline ends came to 8 bases. This CDR3 spans 12 amino acids. CDR3 nucleotides: TGTGCCAGCAGTTGGGGGGTTTATGGCTACACCTTC. This encodes CASSWGVYGYTF.